A single sample gave rise to the 25 T cell receptor beta chains below, sequenced in a study of blood T cell repertoires in COVID-19. TCRdb's copy holds only in-frame clones and misses some; the assay was immunoSEQ multiplex PCR. The sample consists of about 200,000 clones, 65% to 80% of them appearing once. Sample: peripheral blood. The receptors shown here come from a man aged 45-65 years who had recovered from COVID-19.

The chain uses TRBV9 and TRBJ2-3; TRBD2 matches 7 bases. CDR3 length: 18 amino acids. J was trimmed by 3 bases and V by 0 bases; bases with no gene match: 13. Germline CDR1 is SGDLS and CDR2 is YYNGEE. The CDR3 reads CASSVGGRGGRATDTQYF. CDR3 sequence (DNA): TGTGCCAGCAGCGTAGGTGGTCGTGGGGGGAGGGCTACAGATACGCAGTATTTT.

This clone was observed a few times. The V call is TRBV27, the J call TRBJ2-7; 7 nucleotides align to TRBD2. Germline assignment: CDR1 MNHEY and CDR2 SMNVEV (reference sequence). V shed 5 bases and J 6 bases; nucleotides not matched to a gene: 7. The CDR3 extends over 13 amino acids. The CDR3 region is CASSPSLAVEQYF. CDR3 sequence (DNA): TGTGCCAGCAGTCCCTCTCTAGCGGTCGAGCAGTACTTC.

Of note for this clone: This same CDR3 is encoded by further DNA sequences in the sample. The CDR3, as DNA: TGTGCCAGCAGCCAGGGGCAAAGCACAGATACGCAGTATTTT. Its protein product is CASSQGQSTDTQYF. The chain links TRBV3-1 (or the pseudogene TRBV3-2) to TRBJ2-3; a weak D match, TRBD1 (5 bases). The V gene lost 3 bases and the J gene lost 0 bases, with 7 bases spanning the gap. The CDR3 length is 14 residues. Germline CDR1 is LGHDT and CDR2 is YNNKEL (reference sequence).

V usage is TRBV28 and J usage is TRBJ1-2; a possible D gene is TRBD1 (6 bases). V lost 3 bases and J 6 bases, leaving 11 bases between the germline ends. This CDR3 region has 13 residues. Germline V CDR1 and CDR2: MDHEN, SYDVKM. CDR3 nucleotides: TGTGCCAGCAGTTTGCTCGCAGGGGATGGCTACACCTTC. It encodes CASSLLAGDGYTF.

The CDR3 nucleotides read TGTGCCAGCAAGAGCCCAACAGGGGCTGAAGCTTTCTTT. This encodes CASKSPTGAEAFF. This rearrangement joins TRBV28 to TRBJ1-1, with 7 nucleotides matching TRBD1. V lost 7 bases, J lost 6 bases, and 8 bases stayed unmatched. This CDR3 spans 13 amino acids. Germline lookup yields CDR1 MDHEN and CDR2 SYDVKM.

The rearrangement joins TRBV5-1 to TRBJ1-1, with TRBD1 matching over 11 bases. The CDR3 runs to 16 residues. Germline CDR1 is SGHRS and CDR2 is YFSETQ. V trimming: 2 bases; J trimming: 10 bases; junction bases outside the gene matches: 13. Here the CDR3 reads CASSFRTGGAGGRAFF. In DNA, the CDR3 is TGCGCCAGCAGCTTTCGGACAGGGGGCGCCGGGGGTCGAGCTTTCTTT.

The chain couples TRBV30 to TRBJ2-1; D unclear. There are 11 residues in the CDR3. Germline CDR1 GTSNPN, CDR2 SVGIG (reference sequence). The V gene lost 2 bases and the J gene lost 5 bases, with 4 bases spanning the gap. The chain's CDR3 is CAWSINNEQFF. The DNA of the CDR3 is TGTGCCTGGAGTATAAACAATGAGCAGTTCTTC.

The gene calls are TRBV18 and TRBJ2-7, with 7 positions matching TRBD2. V was pared by 0 bases and J by 6 bases, with 5 bases of the junction left unmatched. The germline V gene encodes CDR1 KGHSH and CDR2 LQKENI. CDR3 length equals 14 residues. The CDR3 reads CASSPPAGSGEQYF. In DNA form, the CDR3 reads TGTGCCAGCTCACCACCAGCGGGAAGTGGCGAGCAGTACTTC.

The genes are TRBV6-2 or TRBV6-3 and TRBJ2-7; possibly TRBD2 for D (5 bases). This CDR3 contains 15 residues. V lost 2 bases and J 4 bases, leaving 15 bases between the germline ends. Germline V lookup: CDR1 MNHEY, CDR2 SVGEGT. The CDR3 sequence is CASSYNEAGGYEQYF. CDR3 in DNA: TGTGCCAGCAGTTACAATGAAGCTGGAGGATACGAGCAGTACTTC.

The gene calls are TRBV19 and TRBJ1-1; 9 positions match TRBD1. CDR1 is LNHDA, CDR2 SQIVND, per germline (reference sequence). J lost 5 bases, V lost 9 bases, and 4 bases had no gene match. The CDR3 loop spans 12 amino acids. CDR3 sequence: CASAQGATEAFF. The CDR3 nucleotides are TGTGCCAGCGCACAGGGGGCAACTGAAGCTTTCTTT.

The rearrangement joins TRBV11-3 to TRBJ2-1; 10 nucleotides match TRBD2. CDR1 and CDR2 from the germline V gene are SGHNT and YENEEA. V trimming: 5 bases; J trimming: 2 bases; junction bases outside the gene matches: 6. This CDR3 has 16 residues. In DNA, the CDR3 is TGTGCCAGCAGCGGGTCTAGCGGGGGAACCTACAATGAGCAGTTCTTC. This sequence encodes CASSGSSGGTYNEQFF.

The chain combines TRBV5-5 with TRBJ1-3; D perhaps matches TRBD1 (5 bases). This CDR3 is 15 amino acids long. V shed 0 bases and J shed 4 bases, with 11 bases lying between them. Germline values: CDR1 SGHKS, CDR2 YYEKEE (reference sequence). The DNA for the CDR3 is TGTGCCAGCAGCTTGGACCAGGGTGGAGGAAACACCATATATTTT. Translating it yields CASSLDQGGGNTIYF.

V gene TRBV5-1 combines with J gene TRBJ2-5, with TRBD2 identical over 9 bases. CDR3 length equals 15 residues. The V gene end was trimmed by 0 bases and the J gene end by 5 bases; junction bases not matched to a gene: 5. Germline V gives CDR1 SGHRS, CDR2 YFSETQ. Here the CDR3 reads CASSLVQREAETQYF. The CDR3 DNA reads as TGCGCCAGCAGCTTGGTTCAGCGGGAGGCGGAGACCCAGTACTTC.

The gene calls are TRBV7-2 and TRBJ2-3; 10 nucleotides align to TRBD2. Trimming cost V 2 bases and J 2 bases; bases outside gene matches: 4. This CDR3 spans 16 amino acids. The V gene's germline CDR1 is SGHTA and CDR2 FQGNSA. CDR3 residues: CASSLNSGRATDTQYF. The CDR3 DNA sequence: TGTGCCAGCAGCTTAAACAGCGGGAGGGCCACAGATACGCAGTATTTT.

The genes are TRBV30 and TRBJ2-3; 7 bases match TRBD2. Losses at the gene ends were 0 bases for V and 5 bases for J; bases not matched to a gene: 2. CDR3 length: 13 residues. The germline CDR1 and CDR2 sequences are GTSNPN and SVGIG (reference sequence). CDR3 coding DNA: TGTGCCTGGAGTGTACCGGGGGGAGATACGCAGTATTTT. This translates into CAWSVPGGDTQYF.

The V gene is TRBV10-3, the J gene TRBJ2-4; TRBD2 aligns across 11 bases. Germline CDR1 and CDR2: ENHRY and SYGVKD. There are 15 residues in the CDR3. V lost 3 bases and J lost 3; bases outside the gene matches: 1. The CDR3 coding sequence is TGTGCCATCAGTGAAACTAGCGGGGGCAAAAACATTCAGTACTTC. Protein sequence: CAISETSGGKNIQYF.

V is TRBV5-4 and J is TRBJ2-3; D is uncertain. This CDR3 is built from 15 residues. V was shortened by 0 bases and J by 3 bases, with 11 bases between the two germline ends. Germline CDR1 SGHNT, CDR2 YYREEE (reference sequence). For the CDR3, the DNA is TGTGCCAGCAGCTTGGCGGCTAGTTCAACAGATACGCAGTATTTT. Protein: CASSLAASSTDTQYF.

This rearrangement joins TRBV6-1 to TRBJ1-2; TRBD1 is a possible D gene (6 bases). This CDR3 contains 14 residues. V dropped 2 bases and J dropped 8 bases, with 15 bases sitting between them. Per germline, CDR1 MNHNS and CDR2 SASEGT. The CDR3 bases are TGTGCCAGCAGTGAAAAATGGGACCAGGGGGGCTACACCTTC. It encodes CASSEKWDQGGYTF.

V and J are TRBV7-2 and TRBJ1-5; 9 positions agree with TRBD1. Trimming removed 4 bases from V and 5 bases from J; junction bases left unmatched: 6. The CDR3 runs 15 residues. CDR1 is SGHTA, CDR2 FQGNSA, per germline. CDR3 bases: TGTGCCAGCAGCTCCGGGACAGGGATGTATCAGCCCCAGCATTTT. Amino acid sequence: CASSSGTGMYQPQHF.

V gene TRBV29-1 combines with J gene TRBJ1-2; D remains unclear. Looked up from germline, CDR1 is SQVTM and CDR2 is ANQGSEA. The CDR3 is 11 residues long. The V end was cut by 7 bases, the J end by 3 bases, with 9 bases between. CDR3 loop: CSASGYYGYTF. Written as DNA, the CDR3 is TGCAGCGCCTCAGGCTACTATGGCTACACCTTC.

The chain combines TRBV7-8 with TRBJ1-5; D possibly corresponds to TRBD1 (6 bases). Per the germline V gene, CDR1 is SGHVS and CDR2 is FQNEAQ. This CDR3 region has 14 residues. V shed 5 bases and J shed 9 bases, with 17 bases lying between them. CDR3 sequence (DNA): TGTGCCAGCAGCCCGCGGACAGACCAAGGGCCCCAGCATTTT. It specifies CASSPRTDQGPQHF.

The chain recombines TRBV5-1 with TRBJ1-4; possible D gene TRBD1, 6 bases. V lost 2 bases to trimming and J lost 8 bases, with 16 bases between them. Germline-derived CDR1 and CDR2 are SGHRS and YFSETQ. The CDR3 consists of 15 residues. The CDR3: CASSLTGTLDEKLFF. CDR3 nucleotide sequence: TGCGCCAGCAGCTTAACCGGGACATTGGACGAAAAACTGTTTTTT.

The chain recombines TRBV28 with TRBJ1-5, with D possibly being TRBD1 (5 bases). V shed 6 bases and J shed 0 bases, with 12 bases lying between them. This CDR3 contains 15 residues. Germline loops: CDR1 MDHEN, CDR2 SYDVKM. For the CDR3, the DNA is TGTGCCAGCAGATCCGACAGAACTAGCAATCAGCCCCAGCATTTT. The encoded protein is CASRSDRTSNQPQHF.

The rearrangement links TRBV10-1 to TRBJ2-2, with a possible D match to TRBD1 (6 bases). The germline V gene has CDR1 WNHNN and CDR2 SYGVQD (reference sequence). The CDR3 spans 19 residues. V lost 10 bases to trimming and J lost 3 bases, with 30 bases between them. The CDR3 sequence: CATTPRGHTTGVDTGELFF. DNA of the CDR3: TGCGCCACTACCCCCAGGGGACACACCACCGGAGTGGACACCGGGGAGCTGTTTTTT.

The chain couples TRBV9 to TRBJ2-1; 16 bases are a match to TRBD2. Germline V gene lookup returns CDR1 SGDLS and CDR2 YYNGEE. Trimming took 4 bases from V and 8 from J; bases not matched to a gene: 24. The CDR3 runs to 22 residues. CDR3 nucleotides: TGTGCCAGCAGCCGTGGGATCCGCCCGAGGGGACTAGCGGGAGGGGAGCCCGATGAGCAGTTCTTC. Translating gives CASSRGIRPRGLAGGEPDEQFF. Combining the CDR3 with reference TRBV9 and TRBJ2-1 gives the whole variable domain DSGVTQTPKHLITATGQRVTLRCSPRSGDLSVYWYQQSLDQGLQFLIQYYNGEERAKGNILERFSAQQFPDLHSELNLSSLELGDSALYFCASSRGIRPRGLAGGEPDEQFFGPGTRLTVL.